This is a list of T cell receptor beta chains from one sample in a study of cytomegalovirus exposure and HLA in healthy donors. TCRdb's table, derived via immunoSEQ multiplex PCR, lists solely in-frame clones and lacks some. The table lists 280,000 or so clones, over 85% of them singletons. The material sequenced was PBMCs. The source is a woman between 18 and 29 years old in good health and CMV-seronegative. CDR3s include the opening cysteine and the closing phenylalanine or tryptophan. D genes are given only for firm matches. Clone size, where shown, is once, few, many, or a class for clones that have expanded.

TRBV6-5	-	TRBJ1-5	TRBD1	14	TGTGCCAGCAGTGAAGTCAGGGGGTTTCAGCCCCAGCATTTT	CASSEVRGFQPQHF
TRBV28	-	TRBJ2-7	-	12	TGTGCCAGCAGTCTCAGGGGTTACGAGCAGTACTTC	CASSLRGYEQYF
TRBV5-1	-	TRBJ2-2	-	13	TGCGCCAGCAGCTTGGAGGCGGGAGGGGAGCTGTTTTTT	CASSLEAGGELFF
TRBV5-4	-	TRBJ2-7	TRBD2	15	TGTGCCACCCAGCGGGGCGGGGCGCTCTCCTACGAGCAGTACTTC	CATQRGGALSYEQYF
TRBV7-9	few	TRBJ1-1	-	13	TGTGCCAGCAGAGCGGATGGGGACACTGAAGCTTTCTTT	CASRADGDTEAFF
TRBV10-3	-	TRBJ1-5	TRBD1	15	TGTGCCATCAGTGCAGGGGGCATCCTCAATCAGCCCCAGCATTTT	CAISAGGILNQPQHF
TRBV2	-	TRBJ1-5	TRBD1	15	TGTGCCAGCAGTACCCAGACAGGGGGCAATCAGCCCCAGCATTTT	CASSTQTGGNQPQHF
TRBV11-2	-	TRBJ1-6	TRBD1	15	TGTGCCAGCAGCCCGACAGGGAACGCGAATTCCCCCCTCCACTTT	CASSPTGNANSPLHF
TRBV18	once	TRBJ2-1	TRBD1	15	TGTGCCAGCTCATCACGACAGGGACCCCTCAATGAGCAGTTCTTC	CASSSRQGPLNEQFF
TRBV7-9	-	TRBJ2-7	TRBD1	16	TGTGCCAGCAGCTTGGGTCTAACAGGGGATAGCTACGAGCAGTACTTC	CASSLGLTGDSYEQYF
TRBV29-1	-	TRBJ2-1	-	16	TGCAGCGCTACGCCAGGCTACACCAGCTCCTACAATGAGCAGTTCTTC	CSATPGYTSSYNEQFF
TRBV6-5	-	TRBJ2-1	-	14	TGTGCCAGCACTGGGGGGACCTCCTACAATGAGCAGTTCTTC	CASTGGTSYNEQFF
TRBV19	few	TRBJ1-1	TRBD1	15	TGTGCCAGTAGTGCTCCGGGACAGAGGAACACTGAAGCTTTCTTT	CASSAPGQRNTEAFF
TRBV5-1	once	TRBJ1-5	-	14	TGCGCCAGCAGCCCGCTCGGGGGGAATCAGCCCCAGCATTTT	CASSPLGGNQPQHF
TRBV19	-	TRBJ1-2	TRBD1	15	TGTGCCAGTAGTACGGTACAGGGGGCTTACTATGGCTACACCTTC	CASSTVQGAYYGYTF
TRBV27	-	TRBJ2-3	TRBD1	16	TGTGCCAGCAGTCCGCCGGGACAGGGGCGCACAGATACGCAGTATTTT	CASSPPGQGRTDTQYF
TRBV6-5	-	TRBJ2-5	TRBD2	16	TGTGCCAGCAGTTACTTGGGAGCGGGGGGTCGGGAGACCCAGTACTTC	CASSYLGAGGRETQYF
TRBV7-3	-	TRBJ2-7	TRBD1	14	TGTGCCAGCAGCCGGGACAGGGGCTCCTACGAGCAGTACTTC	CASSRDRGSYEQYF
TRBV4-1	-	TRBJ1-1	-	17	TGCGCCAGCAGCCAAGAGCCTCTACAGGGAAGAAACGATGAAGCTTTCTTT	CASSQEPLQGRNDEAFF
TRBV6-1	-	TRBJ1-5	-	15	TGTGCCAGCAGTGAAGATGGGGCAGGGCTTCAGCCCCAGCATTTT	CASSEDGAGLQPQHF
TRBV13	-	TRBJ1-2	-	15	TGTGCCAGCAGCTTAGAACGATCCGGAAACTATGGCTACACCTTT	CASSLERSGNYGYTF
TRBV5-1	-	TRBJ2-7	TRBD2	15	TGCGCCAGCAGCCAGACTAGCGGGGGGATGAACGAGCAGTACTTC	CASSQTSGGMNEQYF
TRBV11-1	-	TRBJ1-1	TRBD1	16	TGTGCCAGCAGCCGCCCGGCAGGGCAGGGGGACACTGAAGCTTTCTTT	CASSRPAGQGDTEAFF
TRBV11-2	-	TRBJ2-7	-	13	TGTGCCAGCAGCTTAGACTTAGCGGCCGAGCAGTACTTC	CASSLDLAAEQYF
TRBV5-4	-	TRBJ1-2	-	16	TGTGCCAGCAGCTTGCTTTCCGGCGGCGATGCCTATGGCTACACCTTC	CASSLLSGGDAYGYTF
TRBV10-3	-	TRBJ2-7	TRBD1	14	TGTGCCATCAGCGACAGGACAGGGACCTACGAGCAGTACTTC	CAISDRTGTYEQYF
TRBV29-1	-	TRBJ1-1	TRBD1	12	TGCAGCGTATCACAGGGGAGCACTGAAGCTTTCTTT	CSVSQGSTEAFF
TRBV7-3	-	TRBJ2-5	-	15	TGTGCCAGCAGCCCCTTAGGGGGGGCCATAGAGACCCAGTACTTC	CASSPLGGAIETQYF
TRBV7-9	once	TRBJ2-5	TRBD1	19	TGTGCCAGCAGCTTAGGGTCCGGGACAGGGTTGAATCGTCTGGAGACCCAGTACTTC	CASSLGSGTGLNRLETQYF